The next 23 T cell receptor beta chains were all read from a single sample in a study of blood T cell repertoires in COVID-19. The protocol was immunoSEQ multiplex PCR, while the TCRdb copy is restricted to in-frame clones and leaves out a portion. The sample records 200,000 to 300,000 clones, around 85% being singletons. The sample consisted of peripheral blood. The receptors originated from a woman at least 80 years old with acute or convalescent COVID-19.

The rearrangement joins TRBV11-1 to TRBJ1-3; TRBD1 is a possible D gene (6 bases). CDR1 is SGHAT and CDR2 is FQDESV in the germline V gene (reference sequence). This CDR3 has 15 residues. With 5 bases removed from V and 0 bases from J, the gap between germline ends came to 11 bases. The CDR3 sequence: CASSATGSSGNTIYF. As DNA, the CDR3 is TGTGCCAGCAGCGCAACAGGGAGCTCTGGAAACACCATATATTTT.

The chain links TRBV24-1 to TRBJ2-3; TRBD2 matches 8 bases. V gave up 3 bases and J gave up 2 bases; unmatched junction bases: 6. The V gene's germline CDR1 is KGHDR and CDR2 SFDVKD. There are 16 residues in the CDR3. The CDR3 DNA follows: TGTGCCACCAGTGATCCGGGACTAGTCTCCACAGATACGCAGTATTTT. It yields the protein CATSDPGLVSTDTQYF.

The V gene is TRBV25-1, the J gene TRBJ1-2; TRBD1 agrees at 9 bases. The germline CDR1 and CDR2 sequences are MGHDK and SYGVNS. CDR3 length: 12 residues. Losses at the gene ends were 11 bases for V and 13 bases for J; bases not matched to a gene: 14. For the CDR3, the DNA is TGTGCCGCAGGTCAGACAGGGGGAGCAATCACCTTC. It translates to CAAGQTGGAITF.

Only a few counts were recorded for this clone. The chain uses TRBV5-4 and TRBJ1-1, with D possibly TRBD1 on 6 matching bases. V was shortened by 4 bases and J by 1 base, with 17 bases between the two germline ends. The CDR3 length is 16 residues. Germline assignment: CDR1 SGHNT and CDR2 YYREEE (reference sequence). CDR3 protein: CASSQGRGAANTEAFF. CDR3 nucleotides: TGTGCCAGCAGCCAAGGTCGGGGGGCAGCGAACACTGAAGCTTTCTTT.

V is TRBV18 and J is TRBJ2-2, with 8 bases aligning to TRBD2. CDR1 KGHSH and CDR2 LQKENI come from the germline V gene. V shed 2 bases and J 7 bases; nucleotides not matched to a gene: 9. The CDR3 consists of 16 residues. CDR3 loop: CASSPGGLGKNGELFF. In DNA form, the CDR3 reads TGTGCCAGCTCACCAGGGGGACTAGGGAAGAACGGGGAGCTGTTTTTT.

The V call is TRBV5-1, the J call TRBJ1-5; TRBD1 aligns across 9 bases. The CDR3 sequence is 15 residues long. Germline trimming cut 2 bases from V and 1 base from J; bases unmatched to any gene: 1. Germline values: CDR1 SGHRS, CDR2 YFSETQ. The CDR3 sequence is CASSLQGASNQPQHF. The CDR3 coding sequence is TGCGCCAGCAGCTTACAGGGGGCCAGCAATCAGCCCCAGCATTTT.

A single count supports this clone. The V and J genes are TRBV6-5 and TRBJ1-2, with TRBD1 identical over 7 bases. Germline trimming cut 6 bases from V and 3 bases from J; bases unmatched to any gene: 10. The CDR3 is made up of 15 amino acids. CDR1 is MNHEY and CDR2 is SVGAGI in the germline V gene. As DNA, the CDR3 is TGTGCCAGCAGCCCATCCCCGGACAGGTACTATGGCTACACCTTC. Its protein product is CASSPSPDRYYGYTF.

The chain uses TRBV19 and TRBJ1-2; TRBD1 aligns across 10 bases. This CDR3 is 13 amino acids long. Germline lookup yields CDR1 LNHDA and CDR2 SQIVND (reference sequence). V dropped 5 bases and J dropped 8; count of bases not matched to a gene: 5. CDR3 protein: CASSPGTGEGYTF. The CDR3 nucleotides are TGTGCCAGTAGTCCCGGGACAGGGGAAGGCTACACCTTC.

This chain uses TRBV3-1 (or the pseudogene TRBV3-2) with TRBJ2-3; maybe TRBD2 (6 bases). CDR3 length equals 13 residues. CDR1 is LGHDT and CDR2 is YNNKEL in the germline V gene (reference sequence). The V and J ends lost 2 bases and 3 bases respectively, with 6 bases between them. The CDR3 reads CASSQLATDTQYF. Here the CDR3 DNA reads TGTGCCAGCAGCCAACTAGCGACAGATACGCAGTATTTT.

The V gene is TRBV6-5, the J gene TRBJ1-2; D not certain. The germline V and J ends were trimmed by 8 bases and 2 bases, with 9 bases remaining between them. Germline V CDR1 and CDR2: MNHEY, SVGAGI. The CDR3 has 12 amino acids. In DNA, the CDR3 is TGTGCCAGCGGGCTGCTAAACTATGGCTACACCTTC. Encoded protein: CASGLLNYGYTF.

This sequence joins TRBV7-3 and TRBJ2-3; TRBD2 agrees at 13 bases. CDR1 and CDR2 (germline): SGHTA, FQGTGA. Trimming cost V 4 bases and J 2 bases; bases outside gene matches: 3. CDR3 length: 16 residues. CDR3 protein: CASSWGLAGSTDTQYF. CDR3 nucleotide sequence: TGTGCCAGCAGCTGGGGACTAGCGGGATCCACAGATACGCAGTATTTT.

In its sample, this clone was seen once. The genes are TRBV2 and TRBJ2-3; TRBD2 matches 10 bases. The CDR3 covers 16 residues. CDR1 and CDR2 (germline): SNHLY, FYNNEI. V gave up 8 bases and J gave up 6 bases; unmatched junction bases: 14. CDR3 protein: CASSGEAGGPKDTQYF. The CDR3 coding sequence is TGTGCCAGCTCTGGGGAAGCGGGGGGGCCGAAGGATACGCAGTATTTT.

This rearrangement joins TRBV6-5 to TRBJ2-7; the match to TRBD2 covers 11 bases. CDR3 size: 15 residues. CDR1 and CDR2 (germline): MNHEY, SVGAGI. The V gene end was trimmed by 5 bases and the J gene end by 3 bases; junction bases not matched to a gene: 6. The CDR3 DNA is TGTGCCAGCAGTCCTTTGACTAGCGGGATCTACGAGCAGTACTTC. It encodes CASSPLTSGIYEQYF.

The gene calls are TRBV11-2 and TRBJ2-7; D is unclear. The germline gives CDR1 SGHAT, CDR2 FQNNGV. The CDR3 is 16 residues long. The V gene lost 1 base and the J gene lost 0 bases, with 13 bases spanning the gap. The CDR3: CASSLGRSESSYEQYF. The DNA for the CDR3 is TGTGCCAGCAGCTTAGGGCGCTCGGAGAGCTCCTACGAGCAGTACTTC.

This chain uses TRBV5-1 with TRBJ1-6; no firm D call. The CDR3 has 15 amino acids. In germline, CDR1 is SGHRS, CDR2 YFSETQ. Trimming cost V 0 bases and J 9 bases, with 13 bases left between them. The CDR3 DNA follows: TGCGCCAGCAGCTTGGGTTACCTAGGTCTTTCACCCCTCCACTTT. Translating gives CASSLGYLGLSPLHF.

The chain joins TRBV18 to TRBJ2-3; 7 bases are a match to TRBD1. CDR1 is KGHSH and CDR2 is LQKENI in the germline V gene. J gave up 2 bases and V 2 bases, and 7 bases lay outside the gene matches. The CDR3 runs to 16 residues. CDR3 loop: CASSPIRTGLTDTQYF. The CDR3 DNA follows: TGTGCCAGCTCACCAATCAGGACAGGACTCACAGATACGCAGTATTTT.

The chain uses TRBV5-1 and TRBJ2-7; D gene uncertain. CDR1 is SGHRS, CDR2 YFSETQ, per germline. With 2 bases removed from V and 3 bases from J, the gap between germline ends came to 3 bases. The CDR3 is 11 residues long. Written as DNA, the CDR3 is TGCGCCAGCAGCTTCAGCTACGAGCAGTACTTC. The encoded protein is CASSFSYEQYF. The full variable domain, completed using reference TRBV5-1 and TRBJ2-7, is KAGVTQTPRYLIKTRGQQVTLSCSPISGHRSVSWYQQTPGQGLQFLFEYFSETQRNKGNFPGRFSGRQFSNSRSEMNVSTLELGDSALYLCASSFSYEQYFGPGTRLTVT.

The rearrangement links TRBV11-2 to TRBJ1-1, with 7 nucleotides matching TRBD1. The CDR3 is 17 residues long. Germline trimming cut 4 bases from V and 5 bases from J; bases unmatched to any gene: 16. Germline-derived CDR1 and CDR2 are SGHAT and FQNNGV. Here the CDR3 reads CASSSSLGRTGGTEAFF. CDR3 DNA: TGTGCCAGCAGCTCCAGTCTCGGTAGGACAGGCGGGACTGAAGCTTTCTTT.

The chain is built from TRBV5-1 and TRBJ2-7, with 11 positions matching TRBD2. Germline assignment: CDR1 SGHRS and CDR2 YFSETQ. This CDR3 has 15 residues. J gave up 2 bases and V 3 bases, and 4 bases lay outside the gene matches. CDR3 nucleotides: TGCGCCAGCAGCTCTACTAGCGGGAGCGCCTACGAGCAGTACTTC. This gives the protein CASSSTSGSAYEQYF.

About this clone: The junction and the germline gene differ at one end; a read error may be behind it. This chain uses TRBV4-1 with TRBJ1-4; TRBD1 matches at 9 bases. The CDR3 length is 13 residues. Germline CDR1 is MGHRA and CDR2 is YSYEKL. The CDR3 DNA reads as TGCGCCAGCAGCCAAGTAGGGACAGGGCTTCTCGTTTTT. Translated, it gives CASSQVGTGLLVF.

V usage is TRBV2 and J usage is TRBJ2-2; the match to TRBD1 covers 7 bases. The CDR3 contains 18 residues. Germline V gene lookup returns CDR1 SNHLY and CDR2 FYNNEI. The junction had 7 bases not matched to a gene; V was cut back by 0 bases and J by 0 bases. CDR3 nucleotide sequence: TGTGCCAGCAGTGAAGCGCCCCGGACAGGAACGAACACCGGGGAGCTGTTTTTT. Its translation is CASSEAPRTGTNTGELFF.

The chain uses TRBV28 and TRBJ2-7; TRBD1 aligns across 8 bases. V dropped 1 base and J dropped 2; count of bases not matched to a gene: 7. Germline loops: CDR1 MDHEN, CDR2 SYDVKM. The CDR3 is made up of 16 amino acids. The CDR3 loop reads CASSLFQGAFTYEQYF. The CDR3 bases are TGTGCCAGCAGTTTATTCCAGGGGGCATTTACCTACGAGCAGTACTTC.

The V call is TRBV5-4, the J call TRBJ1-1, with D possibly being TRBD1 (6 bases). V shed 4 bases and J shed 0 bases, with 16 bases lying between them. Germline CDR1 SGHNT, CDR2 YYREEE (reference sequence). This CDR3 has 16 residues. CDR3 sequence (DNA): TGTGCCAGCAGCCCTCCGGGACAACTTATGAACACTGAAGCTTTCTTT. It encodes CASSPPGQLMNTEAFF.